Each of the 20 T cell receptor beta chains below was sequenced from the same sample in a study of blood T cell repertoires in COVID-19. Using immunoSEQ multiplex PCR, the repertoire was profiled, and TCRdb retains in-frame clones only, with some absent. The sample carries about 180,000 clones, approximately 87% recorded once. The sequenced material came from peripheral blood. The origin of the receptors is a man aged 40-50 years with active or convalescent COVID-19.

This clone has just one count. This sequence joins TRBV2 and TRBJ2-3; maybe TRBD2 (6 bases). CDR1 and CDR2 (germline): SNHLY, FYNNEI. This CDR3 comprises 17 residues. Trimming left V 3 bases short and J 4 bases short, with 20 bases between. For the CDR3, the DNA is TGTGCCAGCAGTGACAGGATCTATAAGACGGGGGCAGATACGCAGTATTTT. Its translation: CASSDRIYKTGADTQYF.

The CDR3 loop is CASSTPGQGRYEQYF. CDR3 bases: TGTGCCAGTAGTACCCCTGGACAGGGCAGGTACGAGCAGTACTTC. The chain uses TRBV19 and TRBJ2-7, with 8 bases matching TRBD1. This CDR3 is 15 amino acids long. Trimming cost V 4 bases and J 4 bases; bases outside gene matches: 9. Per germline, CDR1 LNHDA and CDR2 SQIVND (reference sequence).

V is TRBV6-2 or TRBV6-3 and J is TRBJ2-2, with D maybe TRBD2 (6 bases). The CDR3 runs to 14 residues. V lost 2 bases to trimming and J lost 6 bases, with 10 bases between them. CDR1 and CDR2 (germline): MNHEY, SVGEGT. In DNA, the CDR3 is TGTGCCAGCAGTTACGTTTCGGGAGCCGGGGAGCTGTTTTTT. Translated: CASSYVSGAGELFF.

The gene calls are TRBV10-3 and TRBJ1-2; TRBD1 matches at 7 bases. Germline trimming cut 7 bases from V and 4 bases from J; bases unmatched to any gene: 9. Per germline, CDR1 ENHRY and CDR2 SYGVKD. The CDR3 length is 14 residues. In DNA, the CDR3 is TGTGCCATCAATACTCAGGGGGATGGCTATGGCTACACCTTC. Translation: CAINTQGDGYGYTF.

V gene TRBV2 combines with J gene TRBJ2-3; 8 bases align to TRBD2. The CDR3 contains 15 residues. The germline CDR1 and CDR2 sequences are SNHLY and FYNNEI. V lost 4 bases to trimming and J lost 5 bases; unmatched junction nucleotides: 8. The CDR3 nucleotides are TGTGCCAGCAGTGTGAACGGGGGGGCTATAGATACGCAGTATTTT. Translated, it gives CASSVNGGAIDTQYF.

The chain is built from TRBV7-9 and TRBJ2-7; 7 bases are a match to TRBD1. Germline assignment: CDR1 SEHNR and CDR2 FQNEAQ (reference sequence). V was clipped by 5 bases and J by 2 bases; unmatched bases: 6. This CDR3 is 14 amino acids long. CDR3 in amino acids: CASSLRDRPYEQYF. CDR3 sequence (DNA): TGTGCCAGCAGCCTCCGGGACAGACCCTACGAGCAGTACTTC.

The V and J genes are TRBV18 and TRBJ2-3; D ambiguous. The CDR3 extends over 17 amino acids. Germline V CDR1 and CDR2: KGHSH, LQKENI. Trimming left V 2 bases short and J 6 bases short, with 21 bases between. CDR3 loop: CASSPSYGEDQTDTQYF. For the CDR3, the DNA is TGTGCCAGCTCACCATCGTACGGAGAAGACCAGACGGATACGCAGTATTTT.

The chain has TRBV28 and TRBJ1-5; 10 bases are a match to TRBD1. Germline V gene lookup returns CDR1 MDHEN and CDR2 SYDVKM. Germline trimming cut 0 bases from V and 3 bases from J; bases unmatched to any gene: 2. The CDR3 consists of 16 residues. The CDR3 protein is CASSLWTGGNNQPQHF. The CDR3 coding sequence is TGTGCCAGCAGTTTATGGACAGGGGGCAACAATCAGCCCCAGCATTTT.

This chain connects TRBV20-1 to TRBJ2-7; 9 bases are shared with TRBD1. Per the germline V gene, CDR1 is DFQATT and CDR2 is SNEGSKA (reference sequence). V lost 3 bases and J lost 0; bases outside the gene matches: 3. The CDR3 is 14 amino acids. DNA of the CDR3: TGCAGTGCTAGTGGGGGACAGGGCTCCTACGAGCAGTACTTC. Translating it yields CSASGGQGSYEQYF.

The sample holds one count of this clone. The chain employs TRBV6-5 and TRBJ1-1, with D possibly being TRBD1 (5 bases). CDR1 is MNHEY and CDR2 is SVGAGI in the germline V gene. The CDR3 spans 15 residues. The V gene lost 9 bases and the J gene lost 0 bases, with 17 bases spanning the gap. As DNA, the CDR3 is TGTGCCAGTAGGTTTGCAGGGTCTCTGAACACTGAAGCTTTCTTT. Amino acid sequence: CASRFAGSLNTEAFF.

This chain joins TRBV11-3 and TRBJ1-1; D unclear. The CDR3 runs 13 residues. V lost 4 bases, J lost 1 base, and 7 bases lay in between. Germline lookup yields CDR1 SGHNT and CDR2 YENEEA. The CDR3 DNA follows: TGTGCCAGCAGCTCAACTGGGAACACTGAAGCTTTCTTT. Protein sequence: CASSSTGNTEAFF.

This clone was seen a single time. V and J are TRBV5-1 and TRBJ1-3, with TRBD1 identical over 7 bases. This CDR3 has 16 residues. CDR1 is SGHRS and CDR2 is YFSETQ in the germline V gene. V shed 0 bases and J 2 bases; nucleotides not matched to a gene: 5. The DNA for the CDR3 is TGCGCCAGCAGCTTGGCCCAGGGGGGAACTGGAAACACCATATATTTT. Translation: CASSLAQGGTGNTIYF. Full variable domain (outside the CDR3, taken from reference TRBV5-1 and TRBJ1-3): KAGVTQTPRYLIKTRGQQVTLSCSPISGHRSVSWYQQTPGQGLQFLFEYFSETQRNKGNFPGRFSGRQFSNSRSEMNVSTLELGDSALYLCASSLAQGGTGNTIYFGEGSWLTVV.

The chain carries TRBV29-1 and TRBJ1-4; D is uncertain. Trimming took 6 bases from V and 2 from J, leaving 10 bases between them. Germline CDR1 SQVTM, CDR2 ANQGSEA. The CDR3 length is 13 residues. The CDR3 DNA reads TGCAGCGTCTCCCGGGAGACTAATGAAAAACTGTTTTTT. It yields the protein CSVSRETNEKLFF. Full variable domain (rest looked up from reference TRBV29-1 and TRBJ1-4): SAVISQKPSRDICQRGTSLTIQCQVDSQVTMMFWYRQQPGQSLTLIATANQGSEATYESGFVIDKFPISRPNLTFSTLTVSNMSPEDSSIYLCSVSRETNEKLFFGSGTQLSVL.

This chain uses TRBV6-5 with TRBJ1-4; the D is unclear. The CDR3 runs 15 residues. Germline V CDR1 and CDR2: MNHEY, SVGAGI. V was clipped by 0 bases and J by 8 bases, with 13 bases between them. As DNA, the CDR3 is TGTGCCAGCAGTTACTCGGGCATCCCTGGCGAAAAACTGTTTTTT. Protein product: CASSYSGIPGEKLFF.

CDR3 sequence: CASSSQTGRTSYEQYF. Here the CDR3 DNA reads TGTGCCAGCAGTTCACAGACAGGGAGGACCTCCTACGAGCAGTACTTC. V gene TRBV28 combines with J gene TRBJ2-7, with D possibly being TRBD1 (7 bases). Germline CDR1 MDHEN, CDR2 SYDVKM. V lost 4 bases and J 0 bases, leaving 16 bases between the germline ends. The length of the CDR3 is 16 residues.

The rearrangement links TRBV7-9 to TRBJ2-5; D may be TRBD2 (5 bases). Germline CDR1 SEHNR, CDR2 FQNEAQ (reference sequence). V gave up 4 bases and J gave up 3 bases, with 12 bases separating them. CDR3 length: 14 amino acids. CDR3: CASSWGELKETQYF. In DNA form, the CDR3 reads TGTGCCAGCAGCTGGGGAGAATTAAAAGAGACCCAGTACTTC.

V is TRBV19 and J is TRBJ1-5, with 9 nucleotides matching TRBD1. Germline assignment: CDR1 LNHDA and CDR2 SQIVND (reference sequence). V gave up 6 bases and J gave up 3 bases; unmatched junction bases: 6. The CDR3 runs to 15 residues. CDR3 region: CASRRDRAVNQPQHF. The CDR3 nucleotides read TGTGCCAGTAGACGGGACAGGGCCGTCAATCAGCCCCAGCATTTT.

This chain links TRBV28 with TRBJ1-4; a weak D match, TRBD1 (6 bases). Between the trimmed V and J ends, which lost 6 bases and 7 bases, there was a span of 12 bases. The CDR3 consists of 13 residues. Germline V gene sequence: CDR1 MDHEN, CDR2 SYDVKM. The CDR3 protein is CASRQGWSEKLFF. CDR3 DNA: TGTGCCAGCAGACAGGGTTGGAGTGAAAAACTGTTTTTT.

J is TRBJ2-5 and V is TRBV12-3 or TRBV12-4; D is undetermined. This CDR3 is 12 amino acids long. V was trimmed by 2 bases and J by 5 bases, leaving 6 bases between them. The CDR3 is CASSLNGETQYF. The CDR3 coding sequence is TGTGCCAGCAGTTTAAACGGGGAGACCCAGTACTTC.

The chain has TRBV6-2 or TRBV6-3 and TRBJ2-3; 9 positions match TRBD1. The CDR3 totals 15 residues. Trimming removed 5 bases from V and 4 bases from J; junction bases left unmatched: 7. The V gene's germline CDR1 is MNHEY and CDR2 SVGEGT. CDR3 DNA sequence: TGTGCCAGCAGTGATACAGGGGGCTGGCCAGATACGCAGTATTTT. Its translation: CASSDTGGWPDTQYF.